Listed here are 30 T cell receptor beta chains from one sample, sequenced in a study of blood T cell repertoires in COVID-19. Profiled with immunoSEQ multiplex PCR; TCRdb holds only in-frame clones, not every one. This sample has 150,000 to 200,000 clones, with nearly 90% found just once. Material: peripheral blood. These receptor sequences come from a man in his late teens or twenties who had recovered from COVID-19.

For the CDR3, the DNA is TGTGCCAGCAGCTGGACGGGACAGGAGGCGATCTATGGCTACACCTTC. Amino acid sequence: CASSWTGQEAIYGYTF. The gene calls are TRBV6-2 or TRBV6-3 and TRBJ1-2; 8 bases are shared with TRBD1. This CDR3 comprises 16 residues. After removal of 6 bases from V and 4 bases from J, the junction contained 13 bases not matched to a gene. The germline gives CDR1 MNHEY, CDR2 SVGEGT.

The gene calls are TRBV7-6 and TRBJ1-6; TRBD1 agrees at 8 bases. V was clipped by 2 bases and J by 7 bases; unmatched bases: 7. Germline CDR1 and CDR2: SGHVS and FNYEAQ. CDR3 length: 16 amino acids. CDR3 protein: CASSLTGTGGNSPLHF. For the CDR3, the DNA is TGTGCCAGCAGCTTAACCGGGACAGGAGGAAATTCACCCCTCCACTTT. Variable domain in full (rest from reference TRBV7-6 and TRBJ1-6): GAGVSQSPRYKVTKRGQDVALRCDPISGHVSLYWYRQALGQGPEFLTYFNYEAQQDKSGLPNDRFSAERPEGSISTLTIQRTEQRDSAMYRCASSLTGTGGNSPLHFGNGTRLTVT.

J is TRBJ1-2 and V is TRBV6-5, with 9 bases identical to TRBD1. Germline V CDR1 and CDR2: MNHEY, SVGAGI. The CDR3 has 15 residues. The trim removed 2 bases at V and 7 bases at J, leaving 8 bases unmatched. CDR3 DNA: TGTGCCAGCAGTTACGGGCGGACAGGGGTTGGTGGCTACACCTTC. Protein sequence: CASSYGRTGVGGYTF.

The chain has TRBV2 and TRBJ2-1; D is perhaps TRBD2 (6 bases). Germline CDR1 is SNHLY and CDR2 is FYNNEI. This CDR3 has 13 amino acids. V lost 7 bases, J lost 10 bases, and 17 bases lay in between. The CDR3 nucleotides are TGTGCCAGCAAGGCGGGATGGGTAGGGGAGCAGTTCTTC. Its translation is CASKAGWVGEQFF.

The chain uses TRBV11-1 and TRBJ2-1, with D unclear. This CDR3 spans 15 amino acids. The V gene's germline CDR1 is SGHAT and CDR2 FQDESV (reference sequence). V was cut by 2 bases and J by 0 bases, with 8 bases left in between. CDR3 DNA sequence: TGTGCCAGCAGCTTAAGTTGGAGCTCCTACAATGAGCAGTTCTTC. As protein: CASSLSWSSYNEQFF.

J is TRBJ2-5 and V is TRBV9, with a possible D match to TRBD2 (6 bases). Looked up from germline, CDR1 is SGDLS and CDR2 is YYNGEE. The V end lost 0 bases, the J end lost 1 base, and 16 bases lay between the germline ends. CDR3 size: 17 residues. CDR3 bases: TGTGCCAGCAGCGTAGGTCTGGCGGGGTACACCCAAGAGACCCAGTACTTC. Translating gives CASSVGLAGYTQETQYF.

This clone was seen a single time. CDR3 DNA sequence: TGTGCCAGCAGTGACCACAGGCAAATGGGGGAAAAACTGTTTTTT. Its protein product is CASSDHRQMGEKLFF. J is TRBJ1-4 and V is TRBV2; D may be TRBD1 (5 bases). The CDR3 sequence is 15 residues long. Germline values: CDR1 SNHLY, CDR2 FYNNEI. V was shortened by 3 bases and J by 8 bases, with 16 bases between the two germline ends.

The rearrangement uses TRBV19 and TRBJ1-5; possibly TRBD1 for D (6 bases). The V gene lost 4 bases and the J gene lost 1 base, with 11 bases spanning the gap. Germline V lookup: CDR1 LNHDA, CDR2 SQIVND (reference sequence). The CDR3 sequence is 15 residues long. Here the CDR3 reads CASSKTGLSNQPQHF. CDR3 DNA sequence: TGTGCCAGTAGTAAAACAGGGCTCAGCAATCAGCCCCAGCATTTT.

The genes are TRBV13 and TRBJ1-1; the D gene is possibly TRBD1 (5 bases). Germline loops: CDR1 PRHDT, CDR2 FYEKMQ (reference sequence). V gave up 6 bases and J gave up 3 bases, with 14 bases separating them. The CDR3 has 14 residues. The CDR3: CASRSLGGDTEAFF. As DNA, the CDR3 is TGTGCCAGCAGATCTTTAGGAGGGGACACTGAAGCTTTCTTT.

This chain links TRBV7-6 with TRBJ2-7; TRBD2 agrees at 7 bases. Germline V CDR1 and CDR2: SGHVS, FNYEAQ. The CDR3 runs to 17 residues. Trimming removed 2 bases from V and 0 bases from J; junction bases left unmatched: 10. The CDR3 region is CASSLTPRGGSSYEQYF. CDR3 sequence (DNA): TGTGCCAGCAGCTTAACCCCGAGGGGCGGGAGCTCCTACGAGCAGTACTTC.

The chain employs TRBV27 and TRBJ2-7; D perhaps matches TRBD2 (5 bases). Trimming pared 6 bases from V and 7 bases from J, leaving 19 bases between. The germline V gene has CDR1 MNHEY and CDR2 SMNVEV (reference sequence). The CDR3 is made up of 14 amino acids. CDR3 in amino acids: CASRKLEYRGEQYF. The CDR3 nucleotides read TGTGCCAGCAGAAAGTTGGAATATCGGGGAGAGCAGTACTTC.

This chain links TRBV6-4 with TRBJ1-4, with a weak D call TRBD1 (6 bases). The CDR3 sequence is 18 residues long. The germline CDR1 and CDR2 sequences are MRHNA and SNTAGT. The germline V and J ends were trimmed by 3 bases and 1 base, with 18 bases remaining between them. The CDR3 protein is CASSDGQSKSETNEKLFF. The CDR3 nucleotides are TGTGCCAGCAGTGATGGACAGTCTAAGTCGGAAACTAATGAAAAACTGTTTTTT.

The chain couples TRBV9 to TRBJ2-5; weak D call: TRBD2 (6 bases). Trimming removed 1 base at V and 2 bases at J, with 12 bases between. Germline V gene lookup returns CDR1 SGDLS and CDR2 YYNGEE. The CDR3 extends over 15 amino acids. Here the CDR3 DNA reads TGTGCCAGCAGCGTAAATATCGGGGGACAAGAGACCCAGTACTTC. Residues: CASSVNIGGQETQYF.

This chain links TRBV10-1 with TRBJ2-3, with 12 bases matching TRBD2. The germline V gene has CDR1 WNHNN and CDR2 SYGVQD (reference sequence). The CDR3 has 16 residues. V was pared by 4 bases and J by 1 base, with 3 bases of the junction left unmatched. The CDR3 DNA is TGCGCCAGCAGTGTGGGACTAGCGGGCGGCACAGATACGCAGTATTTT. Its translation is CASSVGLAGGTDTQYF.

The genes are TRBV6-5 and TRBJ2-1; tentative D call: TRBD1 (5 bases). There are 13 residues in the CDR3. CDR1 is MNHEY, CDR2 SVGAGI, per germline. Trimming removed 7 bases from V and 9 bases from J, with 16 bases in between. The CDR3 nucleotides are TGTGCCAGCAACCTGGGGCAGGGTAGTGAGCAGTTCTTC. This sequence encodes CASNLGQGSEQFF.

The CDR3 sequence is CASSLRNMNTEAFF. The CDR3 DNA is TGTGCCAGCAGCCTTAGAAATATGAACACTGAAGCTTTCTTT. This chain connects TRBV27 to TRBJ1-1, with D unresolved. The CDR3 is made up of 14 amino acids. Germline CDR1 and CDR2: MNHEY and SMNVEV (reference sequence). V was pared by 6 bases and J by 0 bases, with 11 bases between.

The chain recombines TRBV7-2 with TRBJ2-1, with 7 bases aligning to TRBD2. The CDR3 spans 15 residues. Germline V gives CDR1 SGHTA, CDR2 FQGNSA. V was clipped by 4 bases and J by 1 base; unmatched bases: 4. CDR3 residues: CASSYEAGSYNEQFF. DNA of the CDR3: TGTGCCAGCAGCTACGAAGCGGGATCCTACAATGAGCAGTTCTTC.

The chain has TRBV6-2 or TRBV6-3 and TRBJ2-7; a possible D gene is TRBD2 (5 bases). V gave up 2 bases and J gave up 2 bases, with 10 bases separating them. Per the germline V gene, CDR1 is MNHEY and CDR2 is SVGEGT. This CDR3 has 14 residues. CDR3: CASSYTIAPYEQYF. The CDR3 DNA follows: TGTGCCAGCAGTTACACGATAGCGCCCTACGAGCAGTACTTC.

This chain joins TRBV5-5 and TRBJ2-7, with D perhaps matching TRBD2 (5 bases). CDR3 length: 13 residues. V was clipped by 4 bases and J by 3 bases, with 11 bases between them. Germline assignment: CDR1 SGHKS and CDR2 YYEKEE (reference sequence). CDR3: CASSLGLYYEQYF. CDR3 nucleotide sequence: TGTGCCAGCAGCCTTGGACTGTACTACGAGCAGTACTTC.

The chain is built from TRBV6-6 and TRBJ1-1; D is uncertain. The V and J ends lost 6 bases and 4 bases respectively, with 18 bases between them. Germline V gene lookup returns CDR1 MNHNY and CDR2 SVGAGI (reference sequence). CDR3 length: 15 amino acids. In DNA, the CDR3 is TGTGCCAGCAGGACCCCCGGCGCGCGGGGCACTGAAGCTTTCTTT. The encoded protein is CASRTPGARGTEAFF.

The chain joins TRBV9 to TRBJ1-3; D remains ambiguous. Germline assignment: CDR1 SGDLS and CDR2 YYNGEE. CDR3 size: 15 residues. Trimming pared 1 base from V and 0 bases from J, leaving 8 bases between. The CDR3 DNA is TGTGCCAGCAGCGTATCGGTGTTCTCTGGAAACACCATATATTTT. Protein sequence: CASSVSVFSGNTIYF.

This clone was counted once. This chain links TRBV7-2 with TRBJ2-7; the D gene is possibly TRBD2 (5 bases). Between the trimmed V and J ends, which lost 5 bases and 6 bases, there was a span of 14 bases. Germline V lookup: CDR1 SGHTA, CDR2 FQGNSA. The CDR3 sequence is 13 residues long. The CDR3 loop reads CASSNSWRREQYF. The CDR3 DNA reads TGTGCCAGCAGCAATAGCTGGAGGCGCGAGCAGTACTTC.

This clone occurred once. The rearrangement joins TRBV7-2 to TRBJ1-3; unclear D gene. Germline CDR1 reads SGHTA; CDR2 reads FQGNSA. CDR3 length: 13 residues. Trimming stripped 4 bases from V and 5 bases from J, with 9 bases between. The CDR3 here is CASSSRTRNTIYF. Here the CDR3 DNA reads TGTGCCAGCAGCTCGAGAACGCGAAACACCATATATTTT.

This clone has at least ten counts. This chain connects TRBV5-6 to TRBJ1-2; no reliable D call. Germline V gives CDR1 SGHDT, CDR2 YYEEEE. V dropped 4 bases and J dropped 0 bases, with 13 bases sitting between them. This CDR3 comprises 15 residues. The CDR3 is CASSIPGRANYGYTF. CDR3 in DNA: TGTGCCAGCAGCATACCCGGGAGAGCTAACTATGGCTACACCTTC.

This chain links TRBV28 with TRBJ2-7; D perhaps matches TRBD1 (5 bases). CDR1 and CDR2 from the germline V gene are MDHEN and SYDVKM. The CDR3 is 12 residues long. The V end lost 6 bases, the J end lost 3 bases, and 9 bases lay between the germline ends. CDR3 in amino acids: CASSLRVYEQYF. The CDR3 DNA follows: TGTGCCAGCAGCCTCAGGGTCTACGAGCAGTACTTC.

The chain has TRBV4-1 and TRBJ1-5; D is perhaps TRBD1 (5 bases). The CDR3 extends over 14 amino acids. V was shortened by 0 bases and J by 5 bases, with 8 bases between the two germline ends. Germline V gene data show CDR1 as MGHRA and CDR2 as YSYEKL. CDR3 nucleotides: TGCGCCAGCAGCCAAGATGGGGGGGATCAGCCCCAGCATTTT. Translation: CASSQDGGDQPQHF.

This rearrangement joins TRBV5-4 to TRBJ2-1; D remains ambiguous. The CDR3 extends over 15 amino acids. Germline V gives CDR1 SGHNT, CDR2 YYREEE (reference sequence). Trimming removed 2 bases from V and 6 bases from J, with 15 bases in between. As DNA, the CDR3 is TGTGCCAGCAGCTTTTTGGTTACAGCCGGCAATGAGCAGTTCTTC. Residues: CASSFLVTAGNEQFF.

The chain couples TRBV7-2 to TRBJ2-7, with 8 nucleotides matching TRBD1. V gave up 5 bases and J gave up 2 bases; unmatched junction bases: 5. The CDR3 loop spans 14 amino acids. Germline CDR1 SGHTA, CDR2 FQGNSA. CDR3 sequence (DNA): TGTGCCAGCAGCCCACAGGGGGGTCCCTACGAGCAGTACTTC. Translating gives CASSPQGGPYEQYF.

CDR3 bases: TGTGCCAGCAACCTACGGGGGCTAGCGGGAGGAGATACGCAGTATTTT. Protein sequence: CASNLRGLAGGDTQYF. V gene TRBV9 combines with J gene TRBJ2-3, with 11 positions matching TRBD2. Germline assignment: CDR1 SGDLS and CDR2 YYNGEE. CDR3 size: 16 residues. V lost 6 bases, J lost 5 bases, and 11 bases stayed unmatched.

This rearrangement joins TRBV18 to TRBJ1-1; possibly TRBD1 for D (6 bases). The V end was cut by 2 bases, the J end by 4 bases, with 17 bases between. Germline V lookup: CDR1 KGHSH, CDR2 LQKENI. The CDR3 length is 16 residues. CDR3 sequence reads: CASSPTSRTASTEAFF. In nucleotides, the CDR3 is TGTGCCAGCTCACCAACAAGTAGGACAGCAAGCACTGAAGCTTTCTTT.